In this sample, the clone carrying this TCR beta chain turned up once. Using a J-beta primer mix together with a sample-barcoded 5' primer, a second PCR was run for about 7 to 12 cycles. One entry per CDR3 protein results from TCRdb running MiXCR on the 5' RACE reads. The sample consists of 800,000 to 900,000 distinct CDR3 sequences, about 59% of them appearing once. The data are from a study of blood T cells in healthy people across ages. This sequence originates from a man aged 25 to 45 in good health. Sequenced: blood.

The CDR3 spells CASAPGQPMTYGYTF. In DNA, the CDR3 is TGTGCCAGCGCCCCGGGACAGCCCATGACCTATGGCTACACCTTC. The gene calls are TRBV25-1 and TRBJ1-2, with TRBD1 identical over 7 bases. This CDR3 has 15 residues. The germline V gene encodes CDR1 MGHDK and CDR2 SYGVNS. V shed 8 bases, J shed 4 bases, and the junction held 13 bases outside the gene matches.